This passage covers 8 T cell receptor beta chains from one sample sequenced in a study of shared clonotypes between healthy human individuals. Assay: immunoSEQ multiplex PCR; the TCRdb copy retains only in-frame clones and omits some. The sample carries 2 million to 2.5 million clones, about 94% recorded once. It was CD45RO-negative cells, positively selected for CCR7, that made up naive CD8 cells, with terminally differentiated effector memory CD45RA+ cells excluded. The material sequenced was naive CD8+ T cells sorted from blood. These TCRs come from a man younger than 35 in good health.

The chain recombines TRBV6-5 with TRBJ1-1, with 7 bases fitting TRBD1. CDR1 and CDR2 from the germline V gene are MNHEY and SVGAGI. CDR3 length: 14 amino acids. The V gene end was trimmed by 2 bases and the J gene end by 8 bases; junction bases not matched to a gene: 8. In DNA form, the CDR3 reads TGTGCCAGCAGTTACGTTCCAGGGGGTCCGGAAGCTTTCTTT. Translating it yields CASSYVPGGPEAFF.

The chain uses TRBV29-1 and TRBJ1-1; D unclear. This CDR3 has 13 amino acids. Trimming cost V 1 base and J 6 bases, with 12 bases left between them. Germline assignment: CDR1 SQVTM and CDR2 ANQGSEA. This CDR3 reads CSVEGRRGSEAFF. The DNA for the CDR3 is TGCAGCGTTGAAGGTCGTAGAGGGTCTGAAGCTTTCTTT. Filled out from reference TRBV29-1 and TRBJ1-1, the complete variable domain reads SAVISQKPSRDICQRGTSLTIQCQVDSQVTMMFWYRQQPGQSLTLIATANQGSEATYESGFVIDKFPISRPNLTFSTLTVSNMSPEDSSIYLCSVEGRRGSEAFFGQGTRLTVV.

The DNA for the CDR3 is TGCAGCGTTGAAGCCTCAGGGAACTTCTATGGCTACACCTTC. Its translation is CSVEASGNFYGYTF. V and J are TRBV29-1 and TRBJ1-2; D might be TRBD1 (5 bases). Germline values: CDR1 SQVTM, CDR2 ANQGSEA. The CDR3 is 14 amino acids. Trimming pared 1 base from V and 4 bases from J, leaving 13 bases between.

The chain recombines TRBV18 with TRBJ2-3; 12 nucleotides align to TRBD2. CDR1 and CDR2 (germline): KGHSH, LQKENI. The CDR3 consists of 16 residues. Losses at the gene ends were 3 bases for V and 6 bases for J; bases not matched to a gene: 7. The CDR3, as DNA: TGTGCCAGCTCACCGAGACTAGCGGGGGACTATGATACGCAGTATTTT. This encodes CASSPRLAGDYDTQYF. Together with reference TRBV18 and TRBJ2-3, the CDR3 gives the full variable domain: NAGVMQNPRHLVRRRGQEARLRCSPMKGHSHVYWYRQLPEEGLKFMVYLQKENIIDESGMPKERFSAEFPKEGPSILRIQQVVRGDSAAYFCASSPRLAGDYDTQYFGPGTRLTVL.

Turning to this clone: The junction does not match germline at one end; this may be a read error. The rearrangement joins TRBV6-6 to TRBJ2-1; no firm D call. There are 14 residues in the CDR3. Germline lookup yields CDR1 MNHNY and CDR2 SVGAGI (reference sequence). The CDR3 nucleotides are TGTGCCAGCAGCATCCTGGTCTCCCACAATGAGCAGTTCTTC. Translated, it gives CASSILVSHNEQFF.

This clone was recorded only once. The chain employs TRBV5-8 and TRBJ1-2, with D uncertain. The CDR3 contains 11 residues. CDR1 is SGHTS, CDR2 YDEGEE, per germline. Trimming removed 0 bases at V and 8 bases at J, with 5 bases between. The CDR3 DNA reads as TGTGCCAGCAGCTTGGACCTCGGCTACACCTTC. Amino acids: CASSLDLGYTF.

This rearrangement joins TRBV5-6 to TRBJ1-4; the match to TRBD1 covers 10 bases. There are 15 residues in the CDR3. Germline CDR1 is SGHDT and CDR2 is YYEEEE. V lost 4 bases to trimming and J lost 4 bases; unmatched junction nucleotides: 4. This CDR3 is CASSDGTGVNEKLFF. For the CDR3, the DNA is TGTGCCAGCAGCGATGGGACAGGGGTTAATGAAAAACTGTTTTTT. Complete variable domain (other parts from reference TRBV5-6 and TRBJ1-4): DAGVTQSPTHLIKTRGQQVTLRCSPKSGHDTVSWYQQALGQGPQFIFQYYEEEERQRGNFPDRFSGHQFPNYSSELNVNALLLGDSALYLCASSDGTGVNEKLFFGSGTQLSVL.

This chain uses TRBV2 with TRBJ2-1; tentatively, D is TRBD1 or TRBD2 (5 bases each). Germline V gene sequence: CDR1 SNHLY, CDR2 FYNNEI. V was cut by 10 bases and J by 5 bases, with 18 bases left in between. The CDR3 loop spans 14 amino acids. CDR3 sequence reads: CAKRLQGPHNEQFF. CDR3 bases: TGTGCCAAGAGACTCCAGGGACCCCACAATGAGCAGTTCTTC.